Each of the 17 T cell receptor beta chains below was sequenced from the same sample in a study of shared clonotypes between healthy human individuals. Profiled with immunoSEQ multiplex PCR; TCRdb holds only in-frame clones, not every one. The sample consists of around 2.5 million clones, roughly 93% of them appearing once. The material sequenced was naive CD4+ T cells from PBMCs. Documented subset: CD45RA+ positively selected. The receptors come from a man younger than 35 in good health. Some clones in this sample may be carry-over from other donors' samples.

V and J are TRBV7-3 and TRBJ1-1; 7 bases fit TRBD1. Germline CDR1 reads SGHTA; CDR2 reads FQGTGA. V shed 5 bases, J shed 1 base, and the junction held 4 bases outside the gene matches. The CDR3 totals 14 residues. CDR3 residues: CASSPGGANTEAFF. The CDR3 bases are TGTGCCAGCAGCCCAGGGGGAGCGAACACTGAAGCTTTCTTT.

This sequence joins TRBV11-2 and TRBJ2-7; no firm D call. The V gene's germline CDR1 is SGHAT and CDR2 FQNNGV. V lost 2 bases and J 3 bases, leaving 11 bases between the germline ends. The CDR3 runs 14 residues. CDR3 sequence (DNA): TGTGCCAGCAGCTTACAATTCCAGAACTACGAGCAGTACTTC. Protein product: CASSLQFQNYEQYF.

This sequence joins TRBV14 and TRBJ2-1; TRBD1 or TRBD2 may be the D gene (5 bases each). V lost 3 bases and J lost 4, with 10 bases in between. CDR1 and CDR2 from the germline V gene are SGHDN and FVKESK. The CDR3 sequence is 14 residues long. The DNA for the CDR3 is TGTGCCAGCAGCCAGGGGGTACAGTACAATGAGCAGTTCTTC. It encodes CASSQGVQYNEQFF.

The CDR3 DNA sequence: TGTGCCAGCTCAGAGGGACTACCCTACGAGCAGTACTTC. Encoded protein: CASSEGLPYEQYF. The chain joins TRBV18 to TRBJ2-7, with 7 bases identical to TRBD2. V gave up 5 bases and J gave up 2 bases; unmatched junction bases: 3. In germline, CDR1 is KGHSH, CDR2 LQKENI. The CDR3 totals 13 residues.

This clone was seen just once. V gene TRBV30 combines with J gene TRBJ1-2; a weak D match, TRBD1 (5 bases). In germline, CDR1 is GTSNPN, CDR2 SVGIG (reference sequence). The CDR3 totals 12 residues. V was cut by 8 bases and J by 2 bases, with 12 bases left in between. The CDR3, as DNA: TGTGCCGCAAAGCGGGGGAACTATGGCTACACCTTC. This codes for CAAKRGNYGYTF. Combining the CDR3 with reference TRBV30 and TRBJ1-2 gives the whole variable domain SQTIHQWPATLVQPVGSPLSLECTVEGTSNPNLYWYRQAAGRGLQLLFYSVGIGQISSEVPQNLSASRPQDRQFILSSKKLLLSDSGFYLCAAKRGNYGYTFGSGTRLTVV.

V is TRBV6-1 and J is TRBJ2-3, with 8 nucleotides matching TRBD2. With 7 bases clipped from V and 7 bases from J, the junction kept 13 bases outside the gene matches. CDR3 length: 15 amino acids. Germline-derived CDR1 and CDR2 are MNHNS and SASEGT. The DNA of the CDR3 is TGTGCCAGCAACCTTCAGCGGGAGCTTAGGAATACGCAGTATTTT. Amino acids: CASNLQRELRNTQYF.

The chain uses TRBV30 and TRBJ1-3; a weak D match, TRBD1 (6 bases). V lost 3 bases and J 4 bases, leaving 10 bases between the germline ends. This CDR3 has 13 residues. Germline CDR1 and CDR2: GTSNPN and SVGIG (reference sequence). The CDR3 is CAWSQGFGNTIYF. In nucleotides, the CDR3 is TGTGCCTGGAGCCAGGGGTTCGGAAACACCATATATTTT.

J is TRBJ1-3 and V is TRBV5-1; D unclear. The V gene lost 4 bases and the J gene lost 3 bases, with 8 bases spanning the gap. The germline CDR1 and CDR2 sequences are SGHRS and YFSETQ. CDR3 size: 13 residues. CDR3 sequence: CASSEGIGNTIYF. The CDR3 bases are TGCGCCAGCAGCGAGGGTATTGGAAACACCATATATTTT.

This sequence joins TRBV15 and TRBJ2-2; D is uncertain. Germline CDR1 reads LNHNV; CDR2 reads YYDKDF (reference sequence). This CDR3 is 16 amino acids long. V lost 5 bases to trimming and J lost 3 bases, with 16 bases between them. CDR3 coding DNA: TGTGCCACCAGCCCCCCCGGGCAGAGCTACACCGGGGAGCTGTTTTTT. It translates to CATSPPGQSYTGELFF.

The V call is TRBV19, the J call TRBJ1-2; tentatively, D is TRBD1 (6 bases). V was cut by 5 bases and J by 7 bases, with 14 bases left in between. Looked up from germline, CDR1 is LNHDA and CDR2 is SQIVND (reference sequence). CDR3 length: 13 amino acids. The CDR3, as DNA: TGTGCCAGTAGTCACAGGGAAGGGGGTGGCTACACCTTC. Translated, it gives CASSHREGGGYTF.

The J gene is TRBJ1-5, the V gene TRBV12-2; the table's D call of TRBD1 was not tested on the DNA. TRBV12-2 is reported as a pseudogene. This CDR3 region has 15 residues. CDR3 in DNA: TGTGCAAGTCGCAAGAGACAGGGCCCAAATCAGCCCCAGCATTTT. Amino acids: CASRKRQGPNQPQHF.

The chain is built from TRBV7-8 and TRBJ1-4; 9 bases are a match to TRBD1. The CDR3 is 16 residues long. Germline V gives CDR1 SGHVS, CDR2 FQNEAQ. J was trimmed by 6 bases and V by 6 bases; bases with no gene match: 11. The CDR3 protein is CASRNHRGLTDEKLFF. The CDR3 DNA reads as TGTGCCAGCAGGAATCACAGGGGGCTCACGGATGAAAAACTGTTTTTT.

The chain uses TRBV15 and TRBJ1-4; maybe TRBD1 (6 bases). The V gene's germline CDR1 is LNHNV and CDR2 YYDKDF (reference sequence). Trimming took 3 bases from V and 8 from J, leaving 19 bases between them. There are 16 residues in the CDR3. For the CDR3, the DNA is TGTGCCACCAGCAGCAACAGGGACGGTTCGGGGGAAAAACTGTTTTTT. It encodes CATSSNRDGSGEKLFF. Supplemented by reference TRBV15 and TRBJ1-4, the full variable domain reads DAMVIQNPRYQVTQFGKPVTLSCSQTLNHNVMYWYQQKSSQAPKLLFHYYDKDFNNEADTPDNFQSRRPNTSFCFLDIRSPGLGDTAMYLCATSSNRDGSGEKLFFGSGTQLSVL.

The gene calls are TRBV10-3 and TRBJ2-3; a possible D gene is TRBD1 (6 bases). The CDR3 loop spans 17 amino acids. V was clipped by 5 bases and J by 0 bases, with 18 bases between them. CDR1 is ENHRY, CDR2 SYGVKD, per germline. The chain's CDR3 is CAISKQGPASSTDTQYF. The CDR3 region has the DNA TGTGCCATCAGTAAACAGGGCCCCGCTTCTAGCACAGATACGCAGTATTTT.

This sequence joins TRBV6-5 and TRBJ2-2; no definite D call. The V end was cut by 6 bases, the J end by 5 bases, with 13 bases between. The germline CDR1 and CDR2 sequences are MNHEY and SVGAGI. This CDR3 contains 14 residues. DNA for the CDR3: TGTGCCAGCAGACTTACTCTGACGACCGGGGAGCTGTTTTTT. Encoded protein: CASRLTLTTGELFF.

This chain uses TRBV15 with TRBJ2-6; D not certain. V lost 9 bases and J 0 bases, leaving 9 bases between the germline ends. CDR1 and CDR2 from the germline V gene are LNHNV and YYDKDF (reference sequence). This CDR3 contains 14 residues. The chain's CDR3 is CATGRPSGANVLTF. In DNA form, the CDR3 reads TGTGCCACTGGAAGACCCTCTGGGGCCAACGTCCTGACTTTC.

The chain couples TRBV11-2 to TRBJ1-5; a possible D gene is TRBD1 (6 bases). V lost 1 base, J lost 4 bases, and 23 bases lay in between. The germline V gene encodes CDR1 SGHAT and CDR2 FQNNGV. The CDR3 length is 19 residues. The DNA for the CDR3 is TGTGCCAGCAGCTTAGGTGAGGAGGGAGCCCAGGGGTTTAATCAGCCCCAGCATTTT. Amino acid sequence: CASSLGEEGAQGFNQPQHF.